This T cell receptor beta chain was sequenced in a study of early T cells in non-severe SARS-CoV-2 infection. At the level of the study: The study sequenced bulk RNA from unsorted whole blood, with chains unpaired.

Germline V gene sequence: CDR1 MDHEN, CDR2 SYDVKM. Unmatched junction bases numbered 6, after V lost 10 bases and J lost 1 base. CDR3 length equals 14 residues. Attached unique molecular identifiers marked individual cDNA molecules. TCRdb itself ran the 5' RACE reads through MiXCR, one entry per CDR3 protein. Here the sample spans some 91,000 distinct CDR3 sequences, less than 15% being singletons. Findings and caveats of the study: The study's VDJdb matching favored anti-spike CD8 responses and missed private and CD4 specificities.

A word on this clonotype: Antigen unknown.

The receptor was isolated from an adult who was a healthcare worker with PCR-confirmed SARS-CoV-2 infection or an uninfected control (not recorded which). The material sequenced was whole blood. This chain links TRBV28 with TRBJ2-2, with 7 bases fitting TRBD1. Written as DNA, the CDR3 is TGTGCCATCCGACAGGGCCTGAACACCGGGGAGCTGTTTTTT. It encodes CAIRQGLNTGELFF.